One and the same sample provided the 23 T cell receptor beta chains below, sequenced in a study of blood T cell repertoires in COVID-19. The repertoire was sequenced with immunoSEQ multiplex PCR; TCRdb's copy has only in-frame clones and lacks some. The sample lists fewer than 300,000 clones; about four fifths were seen once. The sequenced material came from peripheral blood. The receptors stem from a human donor with COVID-19, enrolled during active disease. The donor label of this sample is uncertain.

This chain connects TRBV9 to TRBJ1-1; TRBD1 is a possible D gene (5 bases). This CDR3 comprises 14 residues. CDR1 is SGDLS, CDR2 YYNGEE, per germline. V gave up 3 bases and J gave up 1 base, with 10 bases separating them. DNA for the CDR3: TGTGCCAGCAGCGGGGGACTTCAGAACACTGAAGCTTTCTTT. Translated, it gives CASSGGLQNTEAFF.

This chain uses TRBV11-1 with TRBJ2-1; TRBD2 matches 9 bases. In germline, CDR1 is SGHAT, CDR2 FQDESV (reference sequence). The CDR3 length is 15 residues. Germline trimming cut 3 bases from V and 9 bases from J; bases unmatched to any gene: 9. The CDR3 spells CASSFRVAGVGEQFF. In nucleotides, the CDR3 is TGTGCCAGCAGCTTCCGGGTAGCGGGAGTGGGTGAGCAGTTCTTC.

This clone was picked up one time. This rearrangement joins TRBV30 to TRBJ1-2; 10 bases fit TRBD1. Unmatched junction bases numbered 11, after V lost 2 bases and J lost 8 bases. Germline V CDR1 and CDR2: GTSNPN, SVGIG (reference sequence). There are 15 residues in the CDR3. The CDR3 spells CAWSLGTGDSGGYTF. The CDR3 DNA is TGTGCCTGGAGTCTGGGGACAGGGGATTCGGGGGGCTACACCTTC.

The CDR3 protein is CASSLVSEWTGELFF. The CDR3 DNA sequence: TGTGCCAGCAGCTTGGTGAGCGAATGGACCGGGGAGCTGTTTTTT. V gene TRBV5-5 combines with J gene TRBJ2-2; no reliable D call. Germline V gene data show CDR1 as SGHKS and CDR2 as YYEKEE (reference sequence). This CDR3 is 15 amino acids long. The V and J ends lost 0 bases and 5 bases respectively, with 11 bases between them.

In this sample, this clone turned up a few times. Mismatch with germline at one junction end may stem from a read error. This chain uses TRBV12-3 or TRBV12-4 with TRBJ2-7, with 7 nucleotides matching TRBD2. The CDR3 has 13 residues. The CDR3 sequence is CASTPTSSHEQYF. As DNA, the CDR3 is TGTGCCAGCACCCCGACTAGCTCCCACGAGCAGTACTTC.

As regards this clone: Other DNA sequences in the same sample also yield this CDR3. The V gene is TRBV6-5, the J gene TRBJ1-5, with TRBD1 matching over 8 bases. There are 13 residues in the CDR3. CDR1 and CDR2 (germline): MNHEY, SVGAGI. After removal of 5 bases from V and 4 bases from J, the junction contained 1 base not matched to a gene. The chain's CDR3 is CASSRQGNQPQHF. CDR3 nucleotide sequence: TGTGCCAGCAGTCGACAGGGGAATCAGCCCCAGCATTTT.

The chain combines TRBV19 with TRBJ1-5; D remains ambiguous. Germline CDR1 and CDR2: LNHDA and SQIVND (reference sequence). V lost 3 bases and J 3 bases, leaving 15 bases between the germline ends. The CDR3 is 16 residues long. CDR3 amino acids: CASSITLWRPNQPQHF. The CDR3 nucleotides read TGTGCCAGTAGTATCACCCTTTGGAGGCCCAATCAGCCCCAGCATTTT.

This chain uses TRBV6-1 with TRBJ1-1, with D possibly TRBD1 on 5 matching bases. CDR1 and CDR2 (germline): MNHNS, SASEGT. The V gene lost 2 bases and the J gene lost 6 bases, with 19 bases spanning the gap. The CDR3 contains 16 residues. The CDR3 nucleotides read TGTGCCAGCAGTGAAAGATCCAGGGAAACTTTCCCTGAAGCTTTCTTT. It encodes CASSERSRETFPEAFF.

The chain joins TRBV7-2 to TRBJ1-1; no clear D. The V end lost 0 bases, the J end lost 5 bases, and 13 bases lay between the germline ends. Germline loops: CDR1 SGHTA, CDR2 FQGNSA. CDR3 size: 15 residues. In DNA form, the CDR3 reads TGTGCCAGCAGCTTAGCGTCCGGGGTCAGGACTGAAGCTTTCTTT. Encoded protein: CASSLASGVRTEAFF.

The CDR3, as DNA: TGTGCCAGCAGTGGCCATCTTAGCGGGGAATACAATGAGCAGTTCTTC. Translated: CASSGHLSGEYNEQFF. The chain links TRBV6-1 to TRBJ2-1; the match to TRBD2 covers 8 bases. Losses at the gene ends were 4 bases for V and 4 bases for J; bases not matched to a gene: 9. This CDR3 contains 16 residues. Germline V gene lookup returns CDR1 MNHNS and CDR2 SASEGT.

This chain uses TRBV20-1 with TRBJ1-5; 7 positions match TRBD1. Germline V lookup: CDR1 DFQATT, CDR2 SNEGSKA (reference sequence). Trimming removed 3 bases from V and 0 bases from J; junction bases left unmatched: 20. The length of the CDR3 is 20 residues. CDR3 sequence (DNA): TGCAGTGCTAGTGAGGGATACCGCGGGACAGCCCAATATAGCAATCAGCCCCAGCATTTT. Protein: CSASEGYRGTAQYSNQPQHF.

The genes are TRBV13 and TRBJ2-3; 7 bases are a match to TRBD1. Germline CDR1 is PRHDT and CDR2 is FYEKMQ (reference sequence). There are 14 residues in the CDR3. Losses at the gene ends were 6 bases for V and 2 bases for J; bases not matched to a gene: 5. The CDR3 DNA reads TGTGCCAGCAGGAACAGGGGCCACACAGATACGCAGTATTTT. Protein sequence: CASRNRGHTDTQYF.

V gene TRBV28 combines with J gene TRBJ1-4, with 8 bases fitting TRBD1. Trimming cost V 2 bases and J 3 bases; bases outside gene matches: 23. The CDR3 spans 22 residues. Germline CDR1 and CDR2: MDHEN and SYDVKM. CDR3 in amino acids: CASSLVSTTGVIYFTSNEKLFF. CDR3 nucleotides: TGTGCCAGCAGTTTAGTATCGACGACAGGGGTCATCTACTTCACCTCTAATGAAAAACTGTTTTTT. The full variable domain, rest sourced from reference TRBV28 and TRBJ1-4, is DVKVTQSSRYLVKRTGEKVFLECVQDMDHENMFWYRQDPGLGLRLIYFSYDVKMKEKGDIPEGYSVSREKKERFSLILESASTNQTSMYLCASSLVSTTGVIYFTSNEKLFFGSGTQLSVL.

The DNA for the CDR3 is TGCGCCAGCAACCCCCGACCCGCCGGAGGCTCCTACGAGCAGTACTTC. Residues: CASNPRPAGGSYEQYF. V and J are TRBV5-1 and TRBJ2-7; a weak D match, TRBD2 (5 bases). Germline assignment: CDR1 SGHRS and CDR2 YFSETQ. Trimming shortened V by 6 bases and J by 0 bases, and 19 bases separated the two germline ends. This CDR3 region has 16 residues.

The chain carries TRBV5-3 and TRBJ2-3; possible D gene TRBD1, 6 bases. TRBV5-3 is identified as an open reading frame with a role that is uncertain. The CDR3 sequence is 15 residues long. With 1 base removed from V and 7 bases from J, the gap between germline ends came to 16 bases. The CDR3 spells CARSLPRGCVNTQYF. The CDR3 DNA reads as TGTGCCAGAAGCTTGCCCAGGGGCTGTGTCAATACGCAGTATTTT.

Comment on this clone: The sample contains more than one DNA sequence encoding this CDR3. This chain links TRBV19 with TRBJ1-1; possible D gene TRBD1, 6 bases. Trimming removed 4 bases from V and 0 bases from J, with 9 bases in between. The CDR3 covers 14 residues. CDR1 is LNHDA, CDR2 SQIVND, per germline (reference sequence). The CDR3 here is CASSTGQLNTEAFF. The CDR3 DNA sequence: TGTGCCAGTAGTACCGGACAGTTGAACACTGAAGCTTTCTTT.

The V gene is TRBV7-2, the J gene TRBJ2-7; 9 nucleotides line up with TRBD2. The CDR3 has 15 residues. Germline V gene data show CDR1 as SGHTA and CDR2 as FQGNSA. Trimming removed 5 bases from V and 7 bases from J; junction bases left unmatched: 12. DNA of the CDR3: TGTGCCAGCAGCCCAGCTAGCGGGACGGTCCGGGAGCAGTACTTC. This gives the protein CASSPASGTVREQYF.

The chain is built from TRBV29-1 and TRBJ1-2; 7 bases fit TRBD1. V lost 1 base and J lost 0; bases outside the gene matches: 2. CDR3 length equals 14 residues. Germline V gene lookup returns CDR1 SQVTM and CDR2 ANQGSEA. The CDR3 here is CSVEGGQTNYGYTF. The CDR3 DNA reads TGCAGCGTTGAAGGGGGACAGACTAACTATGGCTACACCTTC.

The V and J genes are TRBV19 and TRBJ1-1; no reliable D call. The CDR3 covers 13 residues. V was trimmed by 5 bases and J by 3 bases, leaving 10 bases between them. The germline CDR1 and CDR2 sequences are LNHDA and SQIVND (reference sequence). The CDR3 is CASSPFADTEAFF. CDR3 nucleotides: TGTGCCAGTAGTCCCTTTGCAGACACTGAAGCTTTCTTT.

The rearrangement joins TRBV28 to TRBJ2-3, with 8 positions matching TRBD2. Per the germline V gene, CDR1 is MDHEN and CDR2 is SYDVKM. Unmatched junction bases numbered 4, after V lost 2 bases and J lost 0 bases. The CDR3 is 16 amino acids. The CDR3 DNA follows: TGTGCCAGCAGTTTACCTAGCGGGCGTAGCACAGATACGCAGTATTTT. It is translated as CASSLPSGRSTDTQYF. Complete variable domain (other parts from reference TRBV28 and TRBJ2-3): DVKVTQSSRYLVKRTGEKVFLECVQDMDHENMFWYRQDPGLGLRLIYFSYDVKMKEKGDIPEGYSVSREKKERFSLILESASTNQTSMYLCASSLPSGRSTDTQYFGPGTRLTVL.

The chain joins TRBV9 to TRBJ1-1; D is unresolved. CDR1 and CDR2 from the germline V gene are SGDLS and YYNGEE. V gave up 0 bases and J gave up 5 bases, with 20 bases separating them. This CDR3 is 17 amino acids long. The CDR3 DNA is TGTGCCAGCAGCGTAGATCCGGTCGGCGGGGAGGGAACTGAAGCTTTCTTT. It specifies CASSVDPVGGEGTEAFF.

J is TRBJ1-1 and V is TRBV28, with 11 positions matching TRBD1. The germline V gene has CDR1 MDHEN and CDR2 SYDVKM. CDR3 length equals 14 residues. V was pared by 5 bases and J by 1 base, with 0 bases of the junction left unmatched. CDR3 in amino acids: CASSGQGANTEAFF. The CDR3 DNA sequence: TGTGCCAGCAGTGGACAGGGGGCGAACACTGAAGCTTTCTTT.

The chain employs TRBV6-1 and TRBJ2-2, with TRBD2 matching 12 bases. J was trimmed by 2 bases and V by 4 bases; bases with no gene match: 2. The CDR3 is made up of 16 amino acids. The V gene's germline CDR1 is MNHNS and CDR2 SASEGT. The CDR3 nucleotides read TGTGCCAGCAGTGGACTAGCGGGAGCTAACACCGGGGAGCTGTTTTTT. Amino acids: CASSGLAGANTGELFF.